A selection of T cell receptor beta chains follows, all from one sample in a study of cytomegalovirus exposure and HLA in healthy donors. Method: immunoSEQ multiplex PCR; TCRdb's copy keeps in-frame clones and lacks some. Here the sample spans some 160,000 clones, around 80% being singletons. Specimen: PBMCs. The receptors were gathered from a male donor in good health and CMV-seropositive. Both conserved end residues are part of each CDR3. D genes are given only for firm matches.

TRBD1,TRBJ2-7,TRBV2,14,CASPRGQGIGEQYF,TGTGCCAGCCCCCGCGGACAGGGAATCGGCGAGCAGTACTTC
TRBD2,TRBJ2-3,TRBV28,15,CASNGVGRELYTQYF,TGTGCCAGCAACGGGGTGGGGCGGGAGTTGTATACGCAGTATTTT
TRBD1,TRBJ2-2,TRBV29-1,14,CSVEDGQGLGELFF,TGCAGCGTTGAAGATGGACAGGGGCTCGGGGAGCTGTTTTTT
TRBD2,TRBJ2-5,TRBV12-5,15,CATKNLAGEGETQYF,TGTGCTACCAAAAATCTAGCGGGAGAGGGTGAGACCCAGTACTTC
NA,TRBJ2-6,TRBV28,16,CASSNYDSPGANVLTF,TGTGCCAGCAGCAATTATGACAGCCCTGGGGCCAACGTCCTGACTTTC
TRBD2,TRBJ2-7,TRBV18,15,CASSSLAGEPYEQYF,TGTGCCAGCTCATCCCTAGCGGGGGAGCCCTACGAGCAGTACTTC
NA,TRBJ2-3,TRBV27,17,CASSLSWDTAITDTQYF,TGTGCCAGCAGTTTATCCTGGGACACAGCTATCACAGATACGCAGTATTTT
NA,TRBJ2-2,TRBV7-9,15,CASSLTQGNTGELFF,TGTGCCAGCAGCTTAACGCAGGGGAACACCGGGGAGCTGTTTTTT
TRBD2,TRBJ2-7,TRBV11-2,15,CASSLGLAGRYEQYF,TGTGCCAGCAGCTTAGGCCTAGCGGGACGGTACGAGCAGTACTTC
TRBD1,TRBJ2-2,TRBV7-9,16,CASNTGQGANTGELFF,TGTGCCAGCAACACAGGACAGGGCGCGAACACCGGGGAGCTGTTTTTT
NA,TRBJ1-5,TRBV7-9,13,CASSLIENQPQHF,TGTGCCAGCAGCTTAATAGAAAATCAGCCCCAGCATTTT
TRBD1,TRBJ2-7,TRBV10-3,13,CATVGQGTYEQYF,TGTGCCACGGTTGGACAGGGGACCTACGAGCAGTACTTC
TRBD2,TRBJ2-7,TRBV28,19,CASSFSSPGLAGDRDEQYF,TGTGCCAGCAGTTTTTCCAGCCCTGGACTAGCGGGAGATCGGGACGAGCAGTACTTC
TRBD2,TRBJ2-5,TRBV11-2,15,CASSSGLAGQETQYF,TGTGCCAGCAGCTCCGGACTAGCGGGGCAAGAGACCCAGTACTTC
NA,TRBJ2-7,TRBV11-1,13,CASSQPRSYEQYF,TGTGCCAGCAGCCAACCCCGGAGCTACGAGCAGTACTTC